This T cell receptor (beta chain) appears in the sequencing data of a study of T-cell reconstitution after alpha-beta-depleted transplantation in children. The authors prepared the TCRbeta library with unique molecular identifiers. TCRdb reanalysed the PCR reads using MiXCR and keeps one entry per CDR3 protein. The sample holds about 500,000 distinct CDR3 sequences, approximately 29% seen once. The CDR3 is 16 amino acids. V lost 0 bases and J 0 bases, leaving 10 bases between the germline ends. Germline V gene lookup returns CDR1 LGHNA and CDR2 YSLEER. In this sample, this clonotype turned up once. The chain joins TRBV4-3 to TRBJ2-3, with a possible D match to TRBD2 (6 bases). This clonotype was sampled from a human donor who donated a stem cell graft to a child with aplastic anemia. This specimen was PBMCs from the stem cell graft donor, taken from the stem cell graft. The CDR3 loop is CASSQDSSGSTDTQYF. The CDR3 region has the DNA TGCGCCAGCAGCCAAGATTCCAGCGGGAGCACAGATACGCAGTATTTT.